The 14 T cell receptor beta chains presented below share a single source sample, sequenced in a study of T-cell reconstitution after alpha-beta-depleted transplantation in children. Construction of the TCRbeta library involved unique molecular identifiers. TCRdb itself ran the PCR reads through MiXCR, one entry per CDR3 protein. The profile covers 250,000 to 300,000 distinct CDR3 sequences, with about a tenth appearing a single time and less than 9% taken by the ten largest. The sample in question was PBMCs, obtained before TCRalphabeta/CD19-depleted stem cell transplant. These receptors were obtained from a boy under two years old with acute myeloid leukemia, due to receive a stem cell transplant.

This clonotype was seen only a few times. The chain joins TRBV7-3 to TRBJ2-2; 8 bases map to TRBD2. The germline gives CDR1 SGHTA, CDR2 FQGTGA. The CDR3 runs to 17 residues. V dropped 5 bases and J dropped 4; count of bases not matched to a gene: 12. The CDR3 spells CASSPSPGLGSTGELFF. CDR3 DNA sequence: TGTGCCAGCAGCCCGTCGCCGGGACTAGGGAGCACCGGGGAGCTGTTTTTT.

This clonotype was found a few times. The V and J genes are TRBV7-2 and TRBJ2-7, with unresolved D. The CDR3 length is 14 residues. Germline CDR1 is SGHTA and CDR2 is FQGNSA. Trimming took 1 base from V and 9 from J, leaving 16 bases between them. CDR3 in amino acids: CASSLVGVLDGQYF. CDR3 coding DNA: TGTGCCAGCAGCTTAGTTGGAGTTCTCGACGGGCAGTACTTC.

This clonotype appeared many times. The CDR3 DNA reads as TGTGCCAGCAGACAGGGGAGCTATGGCTACACCTTC. This translates into CASRQGSYGYTF. This chain joins TRBV2 and TRBJ1-2; 7 bases are a match to TRBD1. CDR3 length equals 12 residues. CDR1 is SNHLY, CDR2 FYNNEI, per germline. The V segment lost 6 bases and the J segment 4 bases; nucleotides outside the gene matches: 2.

In this sample, this clonotype turned up many times. DNA for the CDR3: TGTGCCAGCAGCTTCTCGACAGGGGTATTTGGTTCACCCCTCCACTTT. This encodes CASSFSTGVFGSPLHF. The J gene is TRBJ1-6, the V gene TRBV7-9; 8 bases map to TRBD1. V lost 3 bases and J lost 9; bases outside the gene matches: 10. The CDR3 spans 16 residues. The germline gives CDR1 SEHNR, CDR2 FQNEAQ (reference sequence).

The chain links TRBV29-1 to TRBJ1-5, with TRBD1 identical over 8 bases. The CDR3 spans 13 residues. The V segment lost 7 bases and the J segment 7 bases; nucleotides outside the gene matches: 9. CDR1 and CDR2 (germline): SQVTM, ANQGSEA. Here the CDR3 reads CSALQGEGQPQHF. In DNA form, the CDR3 reads TGCAGCGCGCTACAGGGGGAAGGGCAGCCCCAGCATTTT.

This clonotype came up many times. V gene TRBV7-8 combines with J gene TRBJ2-7, with 9 bases that match TRBD1. Germline V CDR1 and CDR2: SGHVS, FQNEAQ. The junction had 2 bases not matched to a gene; V was cut back by 0 bases and J by 5 bases. The CDR3 extends over 14 amino acids. CDR3 protein: CASSLAGQGHEQYF. CDR3 bases: TGTGCCAGCAGCTTAGCGGGACAGGGCCACGAGCAGTACTTC.

This clonotype showed up many times. The V and J genes are TRBV12-3 or TRBV12-4 and TRBJ2-1; D possibly corresponds to TRBD1 (6 bases). Deletions cut 6 bases from V and 7 bases from J, with 10 bases between. The CDR3 is 12 residues long. This CDR3 reads CASRSRGNEQFF. CDR3 sequence (DNA): TGTGCCAGCAGGAGCAGGGGAAATGAGCAGTTCTTC.

This rearrangement joins TRBV5-1 to TRBJ2-2, with D maybe TRBD1 (7 bases). The CDR3 is 16 amino acids. Germline V gene data show CDR1 as SGHRS and CDR2 as YFSETQ. V lost 3 bases and J lost 5, with 17 bases in between. CDR3 DNA: TGCGCCAGCAGCTGGATAGCGGTCAGGGGGACCGGGGAGCTGTTTTTT. Its protein product is CASSWIAVRGTGELFF. The full variable domain, rest sourced from reference TRBV5-1 and TRBJ2-2, is KAGVTQTPRYLIKTRGQQVTLSCSPISGHRSVSWYQQTPGQGLQFLFEYFSETQRNKGNFPGRFSGRQFSNSRSEMNVSTLELGDSALYLCASSWIAVRGTGELFFGEGSRLTVL.

This clonotype was counted many times. The chain is built from TRBV5-1 and TRBJ1-6, with TRBD1 identical over 11 bases. This CDR3 is built from 14 residues. V shed 7 bases and J 9 bases; nucleotides not matched to a gene: 6. Germline V gives CDR1 SGHRS, CDR2 YFSETQ. The CDR3 DNA is TGCGCCAGCCGAGGACAGGGGGCGGGTTCACCCCTCCACTTT. Translating gives CASRGQGAGSPLHF.

This clonotype was recorded at least ten times. The V call is TRBV15, the J call TRBJ2-7, with D unclear. Per the germline V gene, CDR1 is LNHNV and CDR2 is YYDKDF (reference sequence). The length of the CDR3 is 13 residues. Trimming stripped 3 bases from V and 0 bases from J, with 6 bases between. The DNA of the CDR3 is TGTGCCACCAGCAGCTGGGACTCCTACGAGCAGTACTTC. Amino acid sequence: CATSSWDSYEQYF.

For this clonotype: A much larger clone is a single base away; this may be a read error. The J gene is TRBJ2-3, the V gene TRBV7-2; no clear D. CDR3 length equals 14 residues. Germline CDR1 is SGHTA and CDR2 is FQGNSA. Trimming left V 4 bases short and J 4 bases short, with 12 bases between. CDR3 in amino acids: CASSSVWRADTQYF. CDR3 sequence (DNA): TGTGCCAGCAGCTCAGTCTGGCGAGCAGATACGCAGTATTTT.

This clonotype has at least ten counts. The V gene is TRBV6-5, the J gene TRBJ2-3; D is perhaps TRBD1 (5 bases). Trimming removed 4 bases at V and 4 bases at J, with 12 bases between. The CDR3 has 14 amino acids. The germline gives CDR1 MNHEY, CDR2 SVGAGI. CDR3 bases: TGTGCCAGCAGTTCTATACAGGTACCAGATACGCAGTATTTT. Protein product: CASSSIQVPDTQYF.

This clonotype has a count of ten or more. This chain uses TRBV9 with TRBJ1-5, with unresolved D. CDR3 length: 15 amino acids. V gave up 4 bases and J gave up 0 bases, with 11 bases separating them. From germline, CDR1 is SGDLS and CDR2 YYNGEE. In DNA form, the CDR3 reads TGTGCCAGCAGCCCCCTGTGGGATAGCAATCAGCCCCAGCATTTT. Protein: CASSPLWDSNQPQHF.

CDR3 bases: TGTGCCAGTAGCCGGACTAGCGGTATAGCCTCCTACAATGAGCAGTTCTTC. Amino acids: CASSRTSGIASYNEQFF. The rearrangement joins TRBV19 to TRBJ2-1, with 10 bases fitting TRBD2. Germline CDR1 is LNHDA and CDR2 is SQIVND (reference sequence). The CDR3 totals 17 residues. V shed 6 bases and J 0 bases; nucleotides not matched to a gene: 8.